The sequence of this T cell receptor beta chain was determined in a study of vaccination and CD4 T cells after COVID-19. Overall study: The authors gave control cultures a CEFX pool, an HIV-1 Nef pool, or no peptide.

This clonotype occurred a few times. Its antigen is still unknown. Overall study findings and caveats: Relatively few convalescent patients were studied; early post-infection timepoints were not included.

Sequence data for DNA of cultured CD4+ T cells were generated by the Oncomine TCR Beta short-read assay. Genomic DNA was taken out of cultured CD4+ T cells by extraction. TCRdb recomputed calls from the PCR reads with MiXCR, one row per CDR3 protein. The sample lists some 10,000 distinct CDR3 sequences, more than 30% occurring once. Trimming removed 1 base from V and 9 bases from J; junction bases left unmatched: 12. The CDR3 contains 16 residues. The germline CDR1 and CDR2 sequences are DFQATT and SNEGSKA (reference sequence). Stated treatment: approximately nine-day PBMC culture with coronavirus spike peptide pools or control peptides (ViraFEST assay). Unexposed donor CD4+ T cells predated the COVID-19 pandemic, collected 2011-2018. Under the ViraFEST approach, antigen-specific T cells were expanded with peptide pools and TCRs subsequently sequenced.

The chain couples TRBV20-1 to TRBJ1-6, with 7 bases aligning to TRBD1. This sequence originates from a human donor in good health. The sample consisted of CD4+ T cells from blood, cultured in vitro. Here the CDR3 reads CSARGTGWRLFSPLHF. CDR3 DNA sequence: TGCAGTGCTAGAGGGACAGGCTGGCGATTGTTTTCACCCCTCCACTTT.